This T cell receptor (beta chain) was documented in a study of identical twins (dated by TCRdb to the mid-2010s). For context, the study as a whole: The study deep-sequenced TCR alpha and beta repertoires from monozygotic twins, unrelated adults of various ages and cord blood to test whether fetal clonotypes persist. To rule out contamination, the twin experiments were replicated at different times with different library preparation protocols.

Libraries came from 5' RACE. The reads were generated on an Illumina HiSeq 2000. A universal primer binding site was introduced by template switching, and a unique molecular identifier was present in the final cDNA, enabling accurate counting of TCR cDNA molecules. Specific primers in the conserved constant-segment region were used to synthesize first-strand cDNA for TCR alpha and beta chains. To control for contamination, every cDNA library was double barcoded, receiving both a SMART-Mk sample barcode and Illumina barcodes. Two successive PCR steps introduced TruSeq adapter sequences along with Illumina sample barcodes. The TCR alpha and beta cDNA libraries were sequenced on the Illumina HiSeq platform using custom primers. The paper's processing steps were these. MiGEC processed the raw reads to extract unique molecular identifiers, while MiXCR was used to determine the CDR3 positions. Recombination models were inferred per individual with the repgenHMM and IGoR tools using an EM algorithm. Shared clonotype analysis was performed with the tcR package in R, normalizing sharing by the product of cloneset sizes. To study raw recombination free of thymic and clonal selection effects, out-of-frame nonproductive sequences were analyzed. TCRdb's own reprocessing of the public reads used fastp at Q25 and MiXCR and kept productive beta chains. Under each unique CDR3 protein, matching rows form one entry showing the most common genes and DNA. What appears here as the V and J calls and clone size reflects TCRdb's work, not the paper's. This sample gives some 760,000 distinct CDR3 sequences in total; roughly 20% of them show up just once. The top ten hold about 12% of the sample.

As to this clonotype: Its antigen target is currently unknown. No base qualities exist here, and no much larger clone lies one base off it.

Per the germline V gene (reference sequence), LNHNV is the CDR1 and YYDKDF is the CDR2. Relative to germline, V is missing 5 bases and J is missing 4 bases, with 8 bases of the junction outside any gene match. The CDR3 runs 15 amino acids, cysteine and phenylalanine included. Only the CDR3 part of the read is kept: 45 bases, read in frame from the first base. Only healthy Caucasian donors were included. Three pairs of female monozygotic twins, all aged roughly 18 to 29 years, were included in the twin cohort. The RNA used for TCR libraries was isolated from peripheral blood mononuclear cells. What the research found in general, with its limitations: Excess twin sharing in beta out-of-frame sequences was weaker because fewer shared sequences lowered the signal-to-noise ratio. Because the same donors could not be followed over many years, the conclusions relied on cross-sectional statistical analysis. Invariant T cells such as MAIT and iNKT could partly confound zero-insertion analyses, although diverse VJ usage argued against such confounding for most clonotypes. Recombination models systematically underestimated out-of-frame TCR alpha sharing in monozygotic twins but agreed with sharing between unrelated individuals. Fewer insertions were carried by abundant cord blood beta clonotypes, a similar but weaker trend appeared in young adult naive repertoires, and no such trend appeared in memory repertoires. Compared with coincidental sharing between unrelated individuals, out-of-frame TCR alpha sequences shared between twins showed an excess of sequences with low generation probability.

These data also formed part of another study, on T cells expressing NK-cell markers. The second study, in turn, reports: TCR beta-chain repertoires were profiled in sorted CD3+CD56+NKG2C+, CD3+CD56+NKG2C- and CD3+CD56-NKG2C+ T-cell subsets from several donors. Among the eight sequenced donors, seven were HCMV-seropositive and one was HCMV-seronegative. In several experiments an anti-gammadeltaTCR antibody was added to restrict sorting to alphabetaTCR-expressing T cells. For six donors, the dominant CD3+CD56+NKG2C+ clonotypes were among the top 10 CD8+ clonotypes and accounted for about 1.0-7.5% of CD8+ T cells. Those dominant clonotypes were again the most abundant among CD3+CD56-NKG2C+ cells in several donors, at roughly 25-65%. Whether the expanded NKG2C-expressing T cell clones were specific for HCMV antigens was left unclear. Randomly selected healthy volunteers, three men and five women, were used as the eight sequenced donors. HCMV serostatus was determined by detecting HCMV-specific IgG in serum with a commercial ELISA kit. For roughly six donors, bulk peripheral blood T-cell repertoires were additionally sequenced from unsorted PBMC. MIGEC was used to demultiplex reads and group the reads by UMI, and MiTCR was used to assemble and quantify clonotypes. Only TCR cDNA sequences supported by at least two reads were kept to exclude erroneous sequences. The tcR package was used for downstream repertoire analysis, and clonotypes were matched across fractions by CDR3 nucleotide sequence plus V segment. VDJmatch was used to annotate antigen specificity against VDJdb, with one amino acid substitution allowed in CDR3.

The clonotype comes from a woman between 18 and 29 years old in good health. Source material: PBMCs. Rearrangement joined TRBV15 to TRBJ2-3; 8 central bases correspond to TRBD2. Here is the DNA: TGTGCCACCAGCCGATCAGCGGGAGTCGCAGATACGCAGTATTTT. Its protein is CATSRSAGVADTQYF.